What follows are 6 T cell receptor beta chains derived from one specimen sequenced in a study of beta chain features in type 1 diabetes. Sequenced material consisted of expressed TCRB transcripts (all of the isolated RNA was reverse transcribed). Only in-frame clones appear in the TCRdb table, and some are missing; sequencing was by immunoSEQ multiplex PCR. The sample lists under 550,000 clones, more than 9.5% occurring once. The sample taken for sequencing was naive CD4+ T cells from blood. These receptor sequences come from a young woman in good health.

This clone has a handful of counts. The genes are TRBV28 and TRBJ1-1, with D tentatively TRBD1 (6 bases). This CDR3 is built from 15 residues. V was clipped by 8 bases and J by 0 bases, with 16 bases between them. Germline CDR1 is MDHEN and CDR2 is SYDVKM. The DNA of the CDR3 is TGTGCCAGCCCCCCCGGGTGGGACATGAACACTGAAGCTTTCTTT. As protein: CASPPGWDMNTEAFF.

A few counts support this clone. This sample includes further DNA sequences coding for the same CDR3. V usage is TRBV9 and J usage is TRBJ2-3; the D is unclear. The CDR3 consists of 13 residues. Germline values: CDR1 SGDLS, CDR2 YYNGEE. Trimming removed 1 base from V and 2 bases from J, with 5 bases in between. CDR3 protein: CASSVSLTDTQYF. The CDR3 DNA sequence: TGTGCCAGCAGCGTAAGCCTCACAGATACGCAGTATTTT.

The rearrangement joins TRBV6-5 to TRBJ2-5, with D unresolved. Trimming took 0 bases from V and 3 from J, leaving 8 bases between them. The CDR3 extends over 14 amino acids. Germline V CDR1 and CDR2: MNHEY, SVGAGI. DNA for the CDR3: TGTGCCAGCAGTTACTCCAGATTAAAAGAGACCCAGTACTTC. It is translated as CASSYSRLKETQYF.

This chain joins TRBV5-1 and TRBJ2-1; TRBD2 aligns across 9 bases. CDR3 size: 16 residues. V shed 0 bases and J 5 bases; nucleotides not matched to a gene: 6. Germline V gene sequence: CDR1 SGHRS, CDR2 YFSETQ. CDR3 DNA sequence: TGCGCCAGCAGCTTGGAAGCGAGCGGGGGGAACAATGAGCAGTTCTTC. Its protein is CASSLEASGGNNEQFF.

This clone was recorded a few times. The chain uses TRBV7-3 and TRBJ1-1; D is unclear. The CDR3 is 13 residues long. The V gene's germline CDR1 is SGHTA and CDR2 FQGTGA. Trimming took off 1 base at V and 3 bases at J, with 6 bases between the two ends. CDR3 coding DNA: TGTGCCAGCAGCTTAAGGCCCTACACTGAAGCTTTCTTT. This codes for CASSLRPYTEAFF. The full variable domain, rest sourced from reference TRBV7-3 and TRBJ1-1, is GAGVSQTPSNKVTEKGKYVELRCDPISGHTALYWYRQSLGQGPEFLIYFQGTGAADDSGLPNDRFFAVRPEGSVSTLKIQRTERGDSAVYLCASSLRPYTEAFFGQGTRLTVV.

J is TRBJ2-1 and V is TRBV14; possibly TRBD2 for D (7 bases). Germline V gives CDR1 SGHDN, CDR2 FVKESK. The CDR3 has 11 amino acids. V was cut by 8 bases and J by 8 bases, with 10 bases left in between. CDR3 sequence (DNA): TGTGCCAGCCGGGGGGCGGATGAGCAGTTCTTC. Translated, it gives CASRGADEQFF.